One sample yielded the 13 T cell receptor beta chains listed below, sequenced in a study of beta chain features in type 1 diabetes. Expressed TCRB transcripts were sequenced because the isolated RNA had all been reverse transcribed beforehand. Produced via immunoSEQ multiplex PCR; TCRdb's table is partial and in-frame only. The table shows 900,000 or so clones, with 15% to 20% occurring only once. The sample comprised naive CD4+ T cells from blood. The source of these receptors is a young woman in good health.

The V gene is TRBV6-5, the J gene TRBJ1-4; D is unclear. Germline loops: CDR1 MNHEY, CDR2 SVGAGI. V lost 6 bases and J 7 bases, leaving 15 bases between the germline ends. The CDR3 loop spans 14 amino acids. CDR3 sequence reads: CASSPAGRSEKLFF. For the CDR3, the DNA is TGTGCCAGCAGCCCTGCAGGAAGGAGTGAAAAACTGTTTTTT.

The chain couples TRBV7-3 to TRBJ2-1; 8 positions agree with TRBD1. The V segment lost 4 bases and the J segment 7 bases; nucleotides outside the gene matches: 12. The CDR3 covers 16 residues. Germline CDR1 and CDR2: SGHTA and FQGTGA. The CDR3 nucleotides read TGTGCCAGCAGCTCCCAGGGGGCTCCGGAGTTAAATGAGCAGTTCTTC. It encodes CASSSQGAPELNEQFF.

This chain joins TRBV6-5 and TRBJ2-1; D is unclear. The V gene's germline CDR1 is MNHEY and CDR2 SVGAGI. CDR3 length: 12 amino acids. Deletions cut 4 bases from V and 8 bases from J, with 9 bases between. The CDR3 sequence is CASSSTSDEQFF. The DNA of the CDR3 is TGTGCCAGCAGTTCGACCTCAGATGAGCAGTTCTTC.

The chain links TRBV2 to TRBJ1-2; possible D gene TRBD1, 5 bases. Trimming left V 2 bases short and J 4 bases short, with 8 bases between. CDR1 and CDR2 from the germline V gene are SNHLY and FYNNEI. The CDR3 loop spans 13 amino acids. CDR3 in DNA: TGTGCCAGCAGTGAACAGGGTCTCTATGGCTACACCTTC. This gives the protein CASSEQGLYGYTF.

This clone was seen a few times. The V call is TRBV1, the J call TRBJ2-4; the table calls TRBD1, which could not be checked here. TRBV1 represents a pseudogene. This CDR3 is 18 amino acids long. DNA of the CDR3: TGCACCAGCAGCCAAGATCTTCGGACACCTTTAGCCAAAAACATTCAGTACTTC. Protein: CTSSQDLRTPLAKNIQYF.

This clone was observed a handful of times. The rearrangement joins TRBV4-3 to TRBJ2-5, with TRBD1 as a possible D gene (6 bases). V was shortened by 1 base and J by 4 bases, with 13 bases between the two germline ends. The germline V gene has CDR1 LGHNA and CDR2 YSLEER. The CDR3 has 15 residues. CDR3: CASSQALGGSETQYF. CDR3 nucleotides: TGCGCCAGCAGCCAAGCCCTAGGGGGTTCAGAGACCCAGTACTTC.

There are a few counts of this clone. The gene calls are TRBV7-2 and TRBJ2-1, with 10 bases lining up with TRBD2. Germline V lookup: CDR1 SGHTA, CDR2 FQGNSA. The CDR3 consists of 17 residues. Trimming took 0 bases from V and 12 from J; bases not matched to a gene: 14. CDR3 loop: CASSLAPASGSGLGQFF. CDR3 nucleotide sequence: TGTGCCAGCAGCTTAGCTCCGGCTAGCGGGAGTGGGTTGGGGCAGTTCTTC.

This clone has only a few counts. The chain recombines TRBV7-2 with TRBJ2-4; 7 bases are a match to TRBD2. The germline CDR1 and CDR2 sequences are SGHTA and FQGNSA. The J segment lost 9 bases and the V segment lost 8 bases, leaving 16 bases of the junction unmatched. The CDR3 totals 15 residues. The CDR3, as DNA: TGTGCCAGCCGGCCCGTGGGGCGGGAGTTGGGCATTCAGTACTTC. Translated, it gives CASRPVGRELGIQYF. Supplemented by reference TRBV7-2 and TRBJ2-4, the full variable domain reads GAGVSQSPSNKVTEKGKDVELRCDPISGHTALYWYRQSLGQGLEFLIYFQGNSAPDKSGLPSDRFSAERTGGSVSTLTIQRTQQEDSAVYLCASRPVGRELGIQYFGAGTRLSVL.

This clone was picked up a small number of times. V gene TRBV7-3 combines with J gene TRBJ2-1; TRBD2 is a possible D gene (6 bases). Germline CDR1 and CDR2: SGHTA and FQGTGA. V was pared by 5 bases and J by 1 base, with 12 bases between. The CDR3 is made up of 15 amino acids. Here the CDR3 DNA reads TGTGCCAGCAGCCCCCCGGGGGTTTCCTACAATGAGCAGTTCTTC. Translated, it gives CASSPPGVSYNEQFF.

This rearrangement joins TRBV25-1 to TRBJ2-1; 14 bases align to TRBD2. Germline CDR1 MGHDK, CDR2 SYGVNS. The V gene end was trimmed by 2 bases and the J gene end by 8 bases; junction bases not matched to a gene: 11. This CDR3 is 18 amino acids long. CDR3 nucleotides: TGTGCCAGCAGTGAACACCCCGGGACTAGCGGGAGTTTCTATGAGCAGTTCTTC. It is translated as CASSEHPGTSGSFYEQFF.

This chain links TRBV27 with TRBJ1-5; D remains unclear. V shed 6 bases and J shed 7 bases, with 13 bases lying between them. Per germline, CDR1 MNHEY and CDR2 SMNVEV (reference sequence). The CDR3 covers 13 residues. The CDR3 loop reads CASSKTWKQPQHF. Written as DNA, the CDR3 is TGTGCCAGCAGCAAAACGTGGAAGCAGCCCCAGCATTTT.

The rearrangement links TRBV5-6 to TRBJ2-3; D gene unclear. V was cut by 2 bases and J by 2 bases, with 9 bases left in between. The CDR3 covers 14 residues. From germline, CDR1 is SGHDT and CDR2 YYEEEE. CDR3 in amino acids: CASSFRRNTDTQYF. DNA for the CDR3: TGTGCCAGCAGCTTTCGGCGGAACACAGATACGCAGTATTTT.

The chain's CDR3 is CASRARHLPAGETQYF. The CDR3 DNA reads TGTGCCAGCAGGGCCAGGCATCTACCCGCCGGGGAGACCCAGTACTTC. The chain couples TRBV27 to TRBJ2-5; D ambiguous. From germline, CDR1 is MNHEY and CDR2 SMNVEV (reference sequence). The CDR3 has 16 amino acids. V was clipped by 6 bases and J by 5 bases, with 22 bases between them.